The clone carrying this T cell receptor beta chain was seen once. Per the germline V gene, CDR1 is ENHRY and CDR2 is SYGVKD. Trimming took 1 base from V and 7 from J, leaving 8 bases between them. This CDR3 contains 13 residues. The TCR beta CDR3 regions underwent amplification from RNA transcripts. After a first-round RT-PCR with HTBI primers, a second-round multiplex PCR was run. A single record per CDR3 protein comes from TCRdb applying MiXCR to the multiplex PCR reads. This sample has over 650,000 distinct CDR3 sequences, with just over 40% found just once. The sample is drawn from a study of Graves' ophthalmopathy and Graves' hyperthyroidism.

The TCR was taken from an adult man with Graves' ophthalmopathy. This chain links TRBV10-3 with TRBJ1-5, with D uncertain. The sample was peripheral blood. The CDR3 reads CAISEYGTQPQHF. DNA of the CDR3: TGTGCCATCAGTGAGTATGGCACCCAGCCCCAGCATTTT.